The following is a TCR beta chain sequence with its context. What it binds is unknown. CDR1 is GTSNPN and CDR2 is SVGIG in the germline V gene (reference sequence). CDR3 length: 13 amino acids. Deletions cut 3 bases from V and 5 bases from J, with 13 bases between. The data are from a study of cytomegalovirus exposure and HLA in healthy donors. The study, taken as a whole, reports: The CMV antigen specificity of a few CMV-associated chains was confirmed through in vitro analysis. Associated with HLA alleles at 0.05 false discovery rate in a later analysis were about 17,000 TCR beta sequences.

Both 60 Vbeta primers and 13 Jbeta primers went into the PCR. The data were produced by immunoSEQ multiplex PCR, yet TCRdb's version contains in-frame clones alone and is incomplete. The repertoire consists of around 80,000 clones, with roughly 79% occurring once and the leading ten covering 4.5% to 7%. The gene calls are TRBV30 and TRBJ1-2; a possible D gene is TRBD1 (6 bases). This receptor was taken from a female donor in good health and CMV-seronegative. The sample consisted of PBMCs. In nucleotides, the CDR3 is TGTGCCTGGAGCCCAGGGGATGGTTATGGCTACACCTTC. Its translation: CAWSPGDGYGYTF. Filled out from reference TRBV30 and TRBJ1-2, the complete variable domain reads SQTIHQWPATLVQPVGSPLSLECTVEGTSNPNLYWYRQAAGRGLQLLFYSVGIGQISSEVPQNLSASRPQDRQFILSSKKLLLSDSGFYLCAWSPGDGYGYTFGSGTRLTVV.